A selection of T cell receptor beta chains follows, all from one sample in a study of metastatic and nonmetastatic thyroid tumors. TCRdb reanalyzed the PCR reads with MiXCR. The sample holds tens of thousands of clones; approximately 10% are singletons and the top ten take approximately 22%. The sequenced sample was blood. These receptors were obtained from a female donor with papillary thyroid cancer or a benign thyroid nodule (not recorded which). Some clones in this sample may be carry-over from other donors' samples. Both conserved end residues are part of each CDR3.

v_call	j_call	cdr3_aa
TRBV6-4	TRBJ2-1	CASSATGTGGDEQFF
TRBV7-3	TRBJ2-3	CASSSQSGTDTHYF
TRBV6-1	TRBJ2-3	CASQGVTDTQYF
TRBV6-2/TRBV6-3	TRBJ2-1	CASSPDSTYNEQFF
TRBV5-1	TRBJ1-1	CASTPAAGVNTEAFF
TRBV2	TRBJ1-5	CASRQPNQPQHF
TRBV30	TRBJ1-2	CAWRAGQGGGYTF
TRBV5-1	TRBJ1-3	CASSLAAPTQGSGNTIYF
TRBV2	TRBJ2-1	CASSDSGSYNEQFF
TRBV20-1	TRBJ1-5	CSASNPGQGASSNQPQHF
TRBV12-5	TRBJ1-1	CASGSPGAGEGTEAFF
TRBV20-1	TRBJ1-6	CSATSPGQNNSPLHF
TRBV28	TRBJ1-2	CASSLNRGYGYTF
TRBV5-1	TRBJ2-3	CASHEGTDTQYF
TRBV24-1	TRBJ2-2	CATRGTGTDTGELFF
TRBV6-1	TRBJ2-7	CASSTRDRGLYEQYF
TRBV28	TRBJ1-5	CASSLRVGGLGPQHF
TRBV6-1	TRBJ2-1	CASRRGQNSYNEQFF
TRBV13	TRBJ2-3	CASSPTGTDTQYF
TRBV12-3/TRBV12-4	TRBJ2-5	CASSNHKVLADQETQNF
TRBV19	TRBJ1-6	CASTIAAGASSPLHF
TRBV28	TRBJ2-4	CASNPSLAKNIQYF
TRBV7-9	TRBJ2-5	CASSLRGGLTQETQYF
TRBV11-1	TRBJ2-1	CASSLMGAGGGNEQFF
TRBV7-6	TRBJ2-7	CASSPVPLAGGSHEQYF
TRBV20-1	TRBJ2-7	CSARDLGDEQYF
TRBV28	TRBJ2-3	CASSLRSWRAFGDTQYF
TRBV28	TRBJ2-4	CASSPGLRTGATKNIQYF
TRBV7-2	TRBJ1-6	CASSIPGNSPLHF
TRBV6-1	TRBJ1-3	CASRPGGGGNTIYF
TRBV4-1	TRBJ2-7	CASSQDWAPYEQYF
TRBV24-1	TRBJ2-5	CATSDTGQGGQETQYF
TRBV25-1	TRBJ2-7	CASSVTSYEQYF